This T cell receptor beta chain was identified during a study of shared clonotypes between healthy human individuals. This clone was observed once. Its antigen is unidentified. Findings of the study overall: The sole specimen, blood, was sampled, and tissue repertoires likely differ.

Naive CD8 cells lacked CD45RO and underwent positive selection for CCR7, leaving out terminally differentiated effector memory CD45RA+ cells. Germline assignment: CDR1 MDHEN and CDR2 SYDVKM. The CDR3 spans 15 residues. V lost 10 bases and J 0 bases, leaving 19 bases between the germline ends. Deep-level assay runs were performed. Sequencing used immunoSEQ multiplex PCR; TCRdb keeps in-frame clones, though not all of them. The profile shows 630,000 or so clones, roughly 98% of them singletons. The chain links TRBV28 to TRBJ2-7; D is unresolved. The material sequenced was naive CD8+ T cells sorted from blood. The receptor's source is a man aged 30 to 39 in good health. The CDR3 here is CATASGPVDSYEQYF. CDR3 DNA sequence: TGTGCCACCGCCTCTGGACCAGTCGACTCCTACGAGCAGTACTTC.